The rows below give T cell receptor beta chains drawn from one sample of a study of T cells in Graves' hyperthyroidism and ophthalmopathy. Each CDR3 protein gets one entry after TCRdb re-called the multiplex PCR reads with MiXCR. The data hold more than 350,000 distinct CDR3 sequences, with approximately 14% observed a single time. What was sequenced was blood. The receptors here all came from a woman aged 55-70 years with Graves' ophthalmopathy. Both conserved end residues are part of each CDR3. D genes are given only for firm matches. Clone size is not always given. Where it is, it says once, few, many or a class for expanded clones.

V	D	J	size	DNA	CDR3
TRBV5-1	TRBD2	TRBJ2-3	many	TGCGCCAGCAGCCCGAGCGGGAGCGATACGCAGTATTTT	CASSPSGSDTQYF
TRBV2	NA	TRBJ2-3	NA	TGTGCCAGCCGGAGGGAAACCACAGATACGCAGTATTTT	CASRRETTDTQYF
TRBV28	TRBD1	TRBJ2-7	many	TGTGCCAGCAGTACCAACCCCACAGGGGGCGGTTCCTACGAGCAGTACTTC	CASSTNPTGGGSYEQYF
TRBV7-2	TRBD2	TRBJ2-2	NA	TGTGCCAGCAGCTTAGTCGGGACTAGCGGAGGGGAGTTGTATTTT	CASSLVGTSGGELYF
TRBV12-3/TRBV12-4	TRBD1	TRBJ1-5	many	TGTGCCAGCAGCACTGACAGGGGGACCCTCAATCAGCCCCAGCATTTT	CASSTDRGTLNQPQHF
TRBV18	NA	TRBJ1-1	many	TGTGCCAGCTCACCGAAGGGCGGGAACGCTGAAGCTTTCTTT	CASSPKGGNAEAFF
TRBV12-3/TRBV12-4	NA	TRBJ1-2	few	TGTGCCAGCAGTCTCTCTTTTGGGTATGGCTACACCTTC	CASSLSFGYGYTF
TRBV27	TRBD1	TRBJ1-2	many	TGTGCCAGCAGTTCGTGGACAGGGGCAACCTATGGCTACACCTTC	CASSSWTGATYGYTF
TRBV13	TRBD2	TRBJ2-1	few	TGTGCCAGCAGCTTGAAGCGGGAGGGCCAAAATGAGCAGTTCTTC	CASSLKREGQNEQFF
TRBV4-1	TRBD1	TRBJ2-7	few	TGCGCCAGCAGCCAAGATGGGGACAGAAGCTCCTACGAGCAGTACTTC	CASSQDGDRSSYEQYF
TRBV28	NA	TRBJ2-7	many	TGTGCCACTTCAAGGCCTAGCTCCTACGAGCAGTACTTC	CATSRPSSYEQYF
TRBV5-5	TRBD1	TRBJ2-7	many	TGTGCCAGCAGGTCCGGGACAGGGGGCGCCGAGCAGTACTTC	CASRSGTGGAEQYF
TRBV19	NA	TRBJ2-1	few	TGTGCCAGTACTCCTGCCCTAGGGCCCTCCCCCAATGAGCAGTTCTTC	CASTPALGPSPNEQFF
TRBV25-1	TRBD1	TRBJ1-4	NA	TGTGCCAGCAGTGTTCGGGCACAGGGGTCAGAAAAACTGTTTTTT	CASSVRAQGSEKLFF
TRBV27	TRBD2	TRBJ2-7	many	TGTGCCAGCAGTTTAAAGACCGGGGGGGCTAGCGGGAGATACGAGCAGTACTTC	CASSLKTGGASGRYEQYF
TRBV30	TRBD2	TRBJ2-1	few	TGTGCCTGGAGTTGGCTAGCGGGAGAAGGGGAGCAGTTCTTC	CAWSWLAGEGEQFF
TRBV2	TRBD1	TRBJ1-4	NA	TGTGCCAGCAGTGGGGACAGGACCCCTATAGGGGAAAAACTGTTTTTT	CASSGDRTPIGEKLFF
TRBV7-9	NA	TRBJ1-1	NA	TGTGCCAGCAGCACGACAGGTGACACTGAAGCTTTCTTT	CASSTTGDTEAFF
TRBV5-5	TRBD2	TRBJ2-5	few	TGTGCCAGCAGCCCCGGGACTAGCGGGACAGAGACCCAGTACTTC	CASSPGTSGTETQYF
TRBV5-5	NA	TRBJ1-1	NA	TGTGCCAGCAGCTGGGAACCTTTAACGAAGGCTTTCTTT	CASSWEPLTKAFF
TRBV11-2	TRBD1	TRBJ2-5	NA	TGTGCCAGCAGCCCCGACAGGGGGCGGGCGGAGACCCAGTACTTC	CASSPDRGRAETQYF
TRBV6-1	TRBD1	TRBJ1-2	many	TGTGCCAGCATAAGTACGGGACAGAACTATGGCTACACCTTC	CASISTGQNYGYTF
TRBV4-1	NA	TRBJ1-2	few	TGCGCCAGCAGCCAAGAAGGGGATCACTATGGCTACACCTTC	CASSQEGDHYGYTF
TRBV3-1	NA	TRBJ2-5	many	TGTGCCAGCAGCCAACCCCCAGTAGTCGAGACCCAGTACTTC	CASSQPPVVETQYF
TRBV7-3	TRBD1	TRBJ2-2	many	TGTGCCAGCAGCTGGACAGGGTTCAGTAGGACCGGGGAGCTGTTTTTT	CASSWTGFSRTGELFF
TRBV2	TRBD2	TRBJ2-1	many	TGTGCCAGCAGTCCACCTACTAGCGGGAGTGGAGATGAGCAGTTCTTC	CASSPPTSGSGDEQFF
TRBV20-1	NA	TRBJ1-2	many	TGCAGTGCTAGCCCCAACAAAGGATATGGCTACACCTTC	CSASPNKGYGYTF
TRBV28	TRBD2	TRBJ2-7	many	TGTGCCAGCAGTAGAATAGCGGGAGAAATTTCCTACGAGCAGTACTTC	CASSRIAGEISYEQYF
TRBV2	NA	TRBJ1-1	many	TGTGCCAGCAGTGAACAGGGAGGGAACACTGAAGCTTTCTTT	CASSEQGGNTEAFF
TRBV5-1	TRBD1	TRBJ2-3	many	TGCGCCAGCAGCTTGCGGGACAGTCGGACAGATACGCAGTATTTT	CASSLRDSRTDTQYF
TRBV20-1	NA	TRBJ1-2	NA	TGCAGTGCCGCCTCCACAGGGATCCTGTTCGGCTACACCTTC	CSAASTGILFGYTF
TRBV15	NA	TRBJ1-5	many	TGTGCCACCAGCAGAGATCAGGGCGTTAGCAATCAGCCCCAGCATTTT	CATSRDQGVSNQPQHF
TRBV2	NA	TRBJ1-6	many	TGTGCCAGCAGTGAAATTGGAAATTCACCCCTCCACTTT	CASSEIGNSPLHF
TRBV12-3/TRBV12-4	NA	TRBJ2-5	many	TGTGCCAGCAGTCCGAGCAGGGGGGCAGAGACCCAGTACTTC	CASSPSRGAETQYF
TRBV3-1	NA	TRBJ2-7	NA	TGTGCCAGCAGCCAAGAGTATGGAGCCTACGAGCAGTACTTC	CASSQEYGAYEQYF
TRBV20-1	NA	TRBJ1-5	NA	TGCAGTGCTAGTCAGACACCGACTAGCAATCAGCCCCAGCGTTTT	CSASQTPTSNQPQRF
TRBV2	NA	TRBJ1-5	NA	TGTGCCAGCAGTGGGGCGGGGCAGGGATTTAATCAGCCCCAGCATTTT	CASSGAGQGFNQPQHF